This TCR beta chain was captured in a study of cytomegalovirus exposure and HLA in healthy donors. Background on the study: The 100 to 150 validation repertoires, a later analysis reported, used the same platform as the 550 to 700 repertoires from the first cohort. Overall study results and limits: Using the classifier, cytomegalovirus status was reportedly diagnosed with high specificity and sensitivity. TCR clusters originating in the first cohort tended to co-occur in the roughly 120 validation repertoires, according to a later analysis. In vitro assays verified that a few CMV-associated chains recognized CMV antigens specifically.

The trim removed 4 bases at V and 2 bases at J, leaving 8 bases unmatched. The CDR3 runs to 16 residues. Germline CDR1 SNHLY, CDR2 FYNNEI. As concerns this clone: The antigen is unknown.

Assay used: immunoSEQ multiplex PCR; TCRdb lists only in-frame clones, some missing. The data show around 150,000 clones, under 95% seen once. This clonotype was sampled from a woman aged 18-30 years in good health and CMV-seropositive. Sequenced: PBMCs. This rearrangement joins TRBV2 to TRBJ1-5, with 7 nucleotides matching TRBD1. The CDR3: CASSGQGENGNQPQHF. In DNA form, the CDR3 reads TGTGCCAGCAGTGGACAGGGAGAAAATGGCAATCAGCCCCAGCATTTT.